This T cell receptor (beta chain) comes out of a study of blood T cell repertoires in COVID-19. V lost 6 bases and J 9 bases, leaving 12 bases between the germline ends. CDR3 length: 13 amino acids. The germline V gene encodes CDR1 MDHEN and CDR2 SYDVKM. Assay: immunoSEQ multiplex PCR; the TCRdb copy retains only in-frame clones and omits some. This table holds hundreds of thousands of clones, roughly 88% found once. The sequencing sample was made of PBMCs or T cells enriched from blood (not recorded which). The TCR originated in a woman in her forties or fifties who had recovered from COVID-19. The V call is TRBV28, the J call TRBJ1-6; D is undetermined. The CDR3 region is CASRPSDFSPLHF. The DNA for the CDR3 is TGTGCCAGCAGGCCCAGTGATTTTTCACCCCTCCACTTT.